These 27 T cell receptor beta chains came from one sample sequenced in a study of identifying expanded T cells in peripheral blood. Assay: immunoSEQ multiplex PCR; the TCRdb copy retains only in-frame clones and omits some. The sample has around 94,000 clones, about nine tenths seen once. The sample was blood. Every receptor here comes from a person aged 18 to 69 in good health.

The rearrangement joins TRBV5-1 to TRBJ1-1; D remains unclear. Trimming pared 6 bases from V and 0 bases from J, leaving 3 bases between. Germline-derived CDR1 and CDR2 are SGHRS and YFSETQ. The CDR3 extends over 11 amino acids. The CDR3 bases are TGCGCCAGCAAATTGAACACTGAAGCTTTCTTT. It codes for CASKLNTEAFF.

V and J are TRBV27 and TRBJ1-1; D gene ambiguous. CDR3 size: 15 residues. Germline V gene lookup returns CDR1 MNHEY and CDR2 SMNVEV (reference sequence). The V end lost 7 bases, the J end lost 0 bases, and 15 bases lay between the germline ends. The CDR3 region is CASMWVWNMNTEAFF. The CDR3 DNA reads TGTGCCAGCATGTGGGTGTGGAACATGAACACTGAAGCTTTCTTT.

The chain combines TRBV11-2 with TRBJ2-3; 7 positions match TRBD2. After removal of 5 bases from V and 2 bases from J, the junction contained 10 bases not matched to a gene. There are 16 residues in the CDR3. The germline CDR1 and CDR2 sequences are SGHAT and FQNNGV. CDR3 sequence reads: CASSRGTLAVTDTQYF. In DNA form, the CDR3 reads TGTGCCAGCAGCAGAGGGACTCTAGCGGTCACAGATACGCAGTATTTT.

This chain uses TRBV25-1 with TRBJ1-1, with 7 bases that match TRBD1. The germline CDR1 and CDR2 sequences are MGHDK and SYGVNS. The CDR3 extends over 13 amino acids. J gave up 5 bases and V 4 bases, and 4 bases lay outside the gene matches. CDR3 nucleotide sequence: TGTGCCAGCAGTGCCGACAGGGATACTGAAGCTTTCTTT. Residues: CASSADRDTEAFF.

This chain's CDR3 is CASSAGTGYGYTF. Written as DNA, the CDR3 is TGTGCCAGCAGTGCCGGGACCGGCTATGGCTACACCTTC. This chain connects TRBV28 to TRBJ1-2; tentative D call: TRBD1 (5 bases). CDR3 length: 13 residues. Germline V gene data show CDR1 as MDHEN and CDR2 as SYDVKM. V lost 5 bases to trimming and J lost 4 bases, with 11 bases between them.

The V gene is TRBV28, the J gene TRBJ2-1; D is unresolved. V dropped 5 bases and J dropped 8 bases, with 10 bases sitting between them. CDR1 is MDHEN and CDR2 is SYDVKM in the germline V gene. This CDR3 region has 12 residues. The CDR3 sequence is CASSLMGYEQFF. The CDR3 region has the DNA TGTGCCAGCAGTCTCATGGGCTATGAGCAGTTCTTC. Filled out from reference TRBV28 and TRBJ2-1, the complete variable domain reads DVKVTQSSRYLVKRTGEKVFLECVQDMDHENMFWYRQDPGLGLRLIYFSYDVKMKEKGDIPEGYSVSREKKERFSLILESASTNQTSMYLCASSLMGYEQFFGPGTRLTVL.

The V gene is TRBV7-3, the J gene TRBJ1-1, with 9 bases identical to TRBD1. After removal of 3 bases from V and 1 base from J, the junction contained 3 bases not matched to a gene. This CDR3 is 15 amino acids long. Germline-derived CDR1 and CDR2 are SGHTA and FQGTGA. As DNA, the CDR3 is TGTGCCAGCAGCTTTGGGGGACAGGGGAACACTGAAGCTTTCTTT. The encoded protein is CASSFGGQGNTEAFF.

V usage is TRBV7-7 and J usage is TRBJ2-1, with D perhaps matching TRBD1 or TRBD2 (5 bases each). The CDR3 runs to 16 residues. V was shortened by 3 bases and J by 2 bases, with 14 bases between the two germline ends. The germline CDR1 and CDR2 sequences are SSHAT and FNYEAQ (reference sequence). The CDR3 bases are TGTGCCAGCAGCTTGGGGACGGGAACGACCTACAATGAGCAGTTCTTC. Protein sequence: CASSLGTGTTYNEQFF.

This chain connects TRBV10-1 to TRBJ2-7; D uncertain. CDR1 and CDR2 from the germline V gene are WNHNN and SYGVQD (reference sequence). The CDR3 has 13 residues. V shed 6 bases and J shed 3 bases, with 12 bases lying between them. The CDR3 DNA reads as TGCGCCAGCAGGAAACATTTGAACTACGAGCAGTACTTC. Encoded protein: CASRKHLNYEQYF.

This chain links TRBV15 with TRBJ1-3; 9 bases line up with TRBD1. J lost 6 bases, V lost 2 bases, and 5 bases had no gene match. Per the germline V gene, CDR1 is LNHNV and CDR2 is YYDKDF (reference sequence). The CDR3 is 15 residues long. The CDR3 bases are TGTGCCACCAGCAGACCGGGACAGGGTGTAAACACCATATATTTT. Translated, it gives CATSRPGQGVNTIYF.

The sample holds a few counts of this clone. This rearrangement joins TRBV11-2 to TRBJ2-7; tentatively, D is TRBD2 (7 bases). This CDR3 spans 15 amino acids. Germline loops: CDR1 SGHAT, CDR2 FQNNGV. Deletions cut 1 base from V and 4 bases from J, with 14 bases between. CDR3 sequence (DNA): TGTGCCAGCAGCTTAGGGGGGGGACAATATTACGAGCAGTACTTC. Protein sequence: CASSLGGGQYYEQYF.

The chain recombines TRBV4-2 with TRBJ2-5; 9 nucleotides match TRBD2. There are 15 residues in the CDR3. Germline V gene data show CDR1 as LGHNA and CDR2 as YNFKEQ. V gave up 0 bases and J gave up 5 bases; unmatched junction bases: 4. In DNA, the CDR3 is TGTGCCAGCAGCCAAGATGAAGCGGGAGGTGAGACCCAGTACTTC. Protein sequence: CASSQDEAGGETQYF.

The chain uses TRBV5-5 and TRBJ1-1; unclear D gene. CDR3 size: 13 residues. Trimming stripped 1 base from V and 2 bases from J, with 6 bases between. The V gene's germline CDR1 is SGHKS and CDR2 YYEKEE (reference sequence). As DNA, the CDR3 is TGTGCCAGCAGCTTGTGGTCTAACACTGAAGCTTTCTTT. Translated, it gives CASSLWSNTEAFF.

The rearrangement joins TRBV7-9 to TRBJ1-1; tentatively, D is TRBD1 (6 bases). CDR1 and CDR2 (germline): SEHNR, FQNEAQ (reference sequence). The V and J ends lost 4 bases and 5 bases respectively, with 20 bases between them. The CDR3 is made up of 16 amino acids. The CDR3 DNA is TGTGCCAGCAGCTCCCAGGGTGGGGACACGTGGACTGAAGCTTTCTTT. Its translation: CASSSQGGDTWTEAFF.

The genes are TRBV7-9 and TRBJ1-2; D is perhaps TRBD1 (5 bases). Germline-derived CDR1 and CDR2 are SEHNR and FQNEAQ (reference sequence). CDR3 length equals 16 residues. Trimming removed 5 bases from V and 1 base from J, with 17 bases in between. For the CDR3, the DNA is TGTGCCAGCAGCCCCTCCGGGGCCTACTATAACTATGGCTACACCTTC. The encoded protein is CASSPSGAYYNYGYTF.

This clone occurred once. The rearrangement uses TRBV29-1 and TRBJ2-7; weak D call: TRBD1 (5 bases). Per germline, CDR1 SQVTM and CDR2 ANQGSEA. The CDR3 totals 14 residues. Trimming took off 4 bases at V and 0 bases at J, with 13 bases between the two ends. The CDR3, as DNA: TGCAGCGTTGGAATGACAGTCAGCTCCTACGAGCAGTACTTC. It yields the protein CSVGMTVSSYEQYF.

This rearrangement joins TRBV18 to TRBJ1-2; no clear D. Germline loops: CDR1 KGHSH, CDR2 LQKENI. The CDR3 extends over 14 amino acids. V was cut by 4 bases and J by 2 bases, with 11 bases left in between. The chain's CDR3 is CASSLSTVNYGYTF. Here the CDR3 DNA reads TGTGCCAGCTCACTATCAACGGTAAACTATGGCTACACCTTC.

The chain couples TRBV7-9 to TRBJ2-4; D ambiguous. Germline CDR1 and CDR2: SEHNR and FQNEAQ (reference sequence). CDR3 length: 16 amino acids. With 1 base removed from V and 0 bases from J, the gap between germline ends came to 10 bases. CDR3 loop: CASSLEEGIAKNIQYF. The DNA of the CDR3 is TGTGCCAGCAGCTTAGAGGAAGGAATAGCCAAAAACATTCAGTACTTC. Looking up the rest from reference TRBV7-9 and TRBJ2-4 gives the full variable domain: DTGVSQNPRHKITKRGQNVTFRCDPISEHNRLYWYRQTLGQGPEFLTYFQNEAQLEKSRLLSDRFSAERPKGSFSTLEIQRTEQGDSAMYLCASSLEEGIAKNIQYFGAGTRLSVL.

V usage is TRBV2 and J usage is TRBJ1-1; 9 nucleotides match TRBD1. Germline lookup yields CDR1 SNHLY and CDR2 FYNNEI. V shed 6 bases, J shed 1 base, and the junction held 0 bases outside the gene matches. The length of the CDR3 is 13 residues. CDR3 region: CASRGQGNTEAFF. The CDR3 nucleotides are TGTGCCAGCAGGGGACAGGGGAACACTGAAGCTTTCTTT.

This clone ranks as medium-sized (0.01 to 0.1%). J is TRBJ1-2 and V is TRBV11-2; 10 positions match TRBD1. Trimming took 4 bases from V and 5 from J; bases not matched to a gene: 4. CDR1 is SGHAT and CDR2 is FQNNGV in the germline V gene. This CDR3 has 14 residues. For the CDR3, the DNA is TGTGCCAGCAGCTCCACGGGACAGGGGTATGGCTACACCTTC. Protein product: CASSSTGQGYGYTF.

This clone was detected a few times. The V gene is TRBV7-9, the J gene TRBJ1-6; unclear D gene. The germline V and J ends were trimmed by 1 base and 8 bases, with 3 bases remaining between them. CDR1 is SEHNR and CDR2 is FQNEAQ in the germline V gene (reference sequence). CDR3 length: 12 amino acids. CDR3 protein: CASSLGDSPLHF. The DNA for the CDR3 is TGTGCCAGCAGCTTAGGCGATTCACCCCTCCACTTT.

In this sample, this clone turned up a few times. The V call is TRBV6-4, the J call TRBJ2-3; perhaps D is TRBD1 or TRBD2 (5 bases each). Germline V lookup: CDR1 MRHNA, CDR2 SNTAGT. The CDR3 covers 15 residues. V lost 6 bases, J lost 5 bases, and 18 bases lay in between. CDR3 sequence reads: CASSKRDPLGDTQYF. Written as DNA, the CDR3 is TGTGCCAGCAGCAAGAGGGACCCCCTGGGAGATACGCAGTATTTT.

The chain couples TRBV4-3 to TRBJ1-2; D not certain. Germline V gene lookup returns CDR1 LGHNA and CDR2 YSLEER. Deletions cut 4 bases from V and 0 bases from J, with 9 bases between. The CDR3 length is 14 residues. CDR3 sequence (DNA): TGCGCCAGCAGCCCATTAGACCCTAACTATGGCTACACCTTC. Translated: CASSPLDPNYGYTF.

This sequence joins TRBV19 and TRBJ2-2; D is unclear. The V end was cut by 6 bases, the J end by 6 bases, with 14 bases between. The CDR3 runs 14 residues. CDR1 and CDR2 from the germline V gene are LNHDA and SQIVND (reference sequence). The CDR3, as DNA: TGTGCCAGTAGCCCTCCTTCTCGCCCCGGGGAGCTGTTTTTT. Translating it yields CASSPPSRPGELFF.

The chain links TRBV25-1 to TRBJ2-7, with 8 bases that match TRBD1. This CDR3 contains 14 residues. Germline trimming cut 6 bases from V and 3 bases from J; bases unmatched to any gene: 7. CDR1 is MGHDK and CDR2 is SYGVNS in the germline V gene. In DNA, the CDR3 is TGTGCCAGCAGCGCCGGACAGGGTAGCTACGAGCAGTACTTC. Its protein product is CASSAGQGSYEQYF.

CDR3: CASSEQGSEQYF. The CDR3 DNA reads TGTGCCAGCAGTGAACAGGGATCCGAGCAGTACTTC. The J gene is TRBJ2-7, the V gene TRBV28, with D perhaps matching TRBD1 (6 bases). With 5 bases removed from V and 6 bases from J, the gap between germline ends came to 11 bases. CDR3 length equals 12 residues. Germline V gives CDR1 MDHEN, CDR2 SYDVKM.

The J gene is TRBJ1-5, the V gene TRBV6-5; D not certain. Trimming stripped 5 bases from V and 3 bases from J, with 14 bases between. Germline V gene sequence: CDR1 MNHEY, CDR2 SVGAGI. The CDR3 spans 15 residues. The CDR3 DNA follows: TGTGCCAGCAGTACCCGGGGTCGTCTCAATCAGCCCCAGCATTTT. As protein: CASSTRGRLNQPQHF.